The rows below give T cell receptor beta chains drawn from one sample of a study of a mutant IDH1 vaccine in newly diagnosed glioma. Their antigens are not known. The protocol was immunoSEQ multiplex PCR, while the TCRdb copy is restricted to in-frame clones and leaves out a portion. Seen here are around 41,000 clones, around 84% observed once, and the top ten hold 2% to 2.5%. This specimen was PBMCs, taken from a glioma patient whose treatment included an IDH1 peptide vaccine. The receptors originated from a man aged 35-49 years with glioma. The CDR3 runs from the conserved cysteine through the conserved F or W. D genes are given only for firm matches. Size is omitted from some rows. Given values are once, few, many or a class for expanded clones.

V	J	D	size	CDR3	DNA
TRBV2	TRBJ1-2	-	few	CASTMAVIYGYTF	TGTGCCAGCACGATGGCGGTCATCTATGGCTACACCTTC
TRBV5-1	TRBJ2-7	TRBD2	-	CASSLMREKGYEQYF	TGCGCCAGCAGCTTAATGCGGGAGAAGGGCTACGAGCAGTACTTC
TRBV13	TRBJ2-7	-	-	CASSLGQEGYEQYF	TGTGCCAGCAGCCTAGGGCAAGAAGGGTACGAGCAGTACTTC
TRBV19	TRBJ2-3	-	-	CASSGGYGHSDTQYF	TGTGCCAGCTCTGGGGGGTATGGTCACTCAGATACGCAGTATTTT
TRBV27	TRBJ2-7	TRBD1	-	CASSLQGSYEQYF	TGTGCCAGCAGTCTACAGGGGTCCTACGAGCAGTACTTC
TRBV7-2	TRBJ1-1	-	few	CASSLVVNTEAFF	TGTGCCAGCAGCTTAGTGGTGAACACTGAAGCTTTCTTT
TRBV5-1	TRBJ2-3	-	-	CASSLGQEADTQYF	TGCGCCAGCAGCTTGGGTCAGGAGGCAGATACGCAGTATTTT
TRBV7-2	TRBJ2-5	TRBD1	-	CASSRDRGTETQYF	TGTGCCAGCAGCCGGGACAGGGGTACGGAGACCCAGTACTTC
TRBV7-2	TRBJ2-1	-	-	CASSIEGTYNEQFF	TGTGCCAGCAGCATAGAGGGTACGTACAATGAGCAGTTCTTC
TRBV18	TRBJ2-3	TRBD2	-	CASSPRGGVETDTQYF	TGTGCCAGCTCACCACGGGGGGGAGTCGAGACAGATACGCAGTATTTT
TRBV7-2	TRBJ1-1	-	-	CASSFVQDTEAFF	TGTGCCAGCAGCTTTGTTCAGGACACTGAAGCTTTCTTT
TRBV2	TRBJ2-3	-	-	CASSVWDGSGTDTQYF	TGTGCCAGCAGTGTCTGGGACGGGAGTGGCACAGATACGCAGTATTTT